This entry describes one T cell receptor beta chain. The antigen remains undetermined. The PCR employed 60 Vbeta primers together with 13 Jbeta primers. Clones were read by immunoSEQ multiplex PCR, and TCRdb kept only the in-frame ones, dropping some. The table has about 120,000 clones, about 76% seen once; the top ten hold less than 2.5%. This sample stems from a study of cytomegalovirus exposure and HLA in healthy donors. Study-level findings and limits: Association of a missense DCLRE1C variant with TCR beta V- and J-gene trimming was reported in a later analysis.

The TCR was taken from a woman in her thirties or forties in good health and CMV-seronegative. Input material: PBMCs.

This CDR3 is CASSIVQGAWTEAFF. CDR3 coding DNA: TGTGCCAGTAGTATCGTGCAGGGGGCTTGGACTGAAGCTTTCTTT. The chain has TRBV19 and TRBJ1-1; 8 bases match TRBD1. V dropped 3 bases and J dropped 5; count of bases not matched to a gene: 8. The germline gives CDR1 LNHDA, CDR2 SQIVND (reference sequence). CDR3 size: 15 residues.